The 4 T cell receptor beta chains listed next were all sequenced from one sample in a study of cytomegalovirus exposure and HLA in healthy donors. The primer mix had 60 Vbeta and 13 Jbeta primers. The assay was immunoSEQ multiplex PCR, and TCRdb's table has in-frame clones only and misses some. The sample records some 160,000 clones, roughly 80% being singletons. The sequenced material came from PBMCs. Receptors were obtained from a woman aged 30 to 39 in good health and CMV-seronegative.

The rearrangement uses TRBV29-1 and TRBJ2-7; 11 bases are shared with TRBD2. From germline, CDR1 is SQVTM and CDR2 ANQGSEA. The J segment lost 2 bases and the V segment lost 6 bases, leaving 3 bases of the junction unmatched. The CDR3 runs 13 residues. CDR3: CSVGTSGTYEQYF. The CDR3 nucleotides are TGCAGCGTGGGGACTAGCGGCACCTACGAGCAGTACTTC.

This clone was found a few times. The chain employs TRBV13 and TRBJ1-1, with D uncertain. Trimming pared 4 bases from V and 0 bases from J, leaving 21 bases between. This CDR3 is 18 amino acids long. Germline lookup yields CDR1 PRHDT and CDR2 FYEKMQ (reference sequence). CDR3 coding DNA: TGTGCCAGCAGCTCCCATCTCGGGCGGTCTAGCTTGAACACTGAAGCTTTCTTT. The encoded protein is CASSSHLGRSSLNTEAFF.

V is TRBV6-1 and J is TRBJ2-5; tentative D call: TRBD2 (6 bases). The CDR3 has 17 amino acids. Germline V gene data show CDR1 as MNHNS and CDR2 as SASEGT. V was shortened by 1 base and J by 1 base, with 16 bases between the two germline ends. CDR3 region: CASSEEPSGVLQETQYF. For the CDR3, the DNA is TGTGCCAGCAGTGAAGAGCCTTCGGGGGTCCTCCAAGAGACCCAGTACTTC.

The chain is built from TRBV18 and TRBJ1-3; 9 bases fit TRBD1. CDR1 KGHSH and CDR2 LQKENI come from the germline V gene. The CDR3 has 14 residues. The junction had 10 bases not matched to a gene; V was cut back by 8 bases and J by 8 bases. This CDR3 reads CASLPGTGIHTIYF. The CDR3 DNA is TGTGCCAGCCTGCCCGGGACAGGGATTCACACCATATATTTT.